A selection of T cell receptor beta chains follows, all from one sample in a study of memory CD4+ T cells and cytomegalovirus serostatus. Clones were sequenced by immunoSEQ multiplex PCR, and TCRdb holds only the in-frame ones, with some missing. The sample has some 50,000 clones; 77% are singletons. Sequences were obtained from memory CD4+ T cells from blood. These receptors came from an adult in good health and CMV-seronegative. Both conserved end residues are part of each CDR3. The order of the fields is clone size, J gene, V gene, D gene, CDR3 protein, CDR3 DNA. A D gene is named only where the DNA matches it firmly. Clone sizes are given selectively: once, few, many, or a class where the clone is expanded.

. TRBJ2-5 TRBV4-3 . CASSPQSGETQYF TGCGCCAGCAGCCCTCAATCAGGAGAGACCCAGTACTTC
. TRBJ1-4 TRBV5-1 TRBD1 CASSLDRGLGNEKLFF TGCGCCAGCAGCCTAGACAGGGGGCTAGGTAATGAAAAACTGTTTTTT
few TRBJ1-2 TRBV4-2 . CASSQVKGTNYGYTF TGTGCCAGCAGCCAAGTAAAGGGGACAAACTATGGCTACACCTTC
. TRBJ1-3 TRBV19 . CASSIGHSGNTIYF TGTGCCAGTAGTATAGGACACTCTGGAAACACCATATATTTT
. TRBJ1-6 TRBV7-9 . CASSLARSTPLHF TGTGCCAGCAGCTTAGCGAGGTCGACACCCCTCCACTTT
. TRBJ1-2 TRBV7-9 TRBD1 CASTPGQGSVEYGYTF TGTGCCAGCACCCCGGGACAGGGGTCCGTCGAATATGGCTACACCTTC
once TRBJ2-5 TRBV7-2 . CASSLEGRGQETQYF TGTGCCAGCAGCTTAGAAGGACGGGGTCAAGAGACCCAGTACTTC
. TRBJ1-2 TRBV27 . CASSFQARTGYTF TGTGCCAGCAGTTTCCAAGCTCGTACTGGCTACACCTTC
. TRBJ2-1 TRBV5-1 TRBD2 CASSLAGGRNEQFF TGCGCCAGCAGCTTGGCGGGGGGGCGAAATGAGCAGTTCTTC
. TRBJ2-2 TRBV5-1 . CASSWRFSTGELFF TGCGCCAGCAGCTGGAGGTTCTCCACCGGGGAGCTGTTTTTT